These 2 T cell receptor beta chains were all obtained from the same sample, sequenced in a study of identical twins. MiXCR, run by TCRdb on the 5' RACE reads, gives a single entry per CDR3 protein. The profile shows approximately 220,000 distinct CDR3 sequences, approximately 7.9% of them singletons. The data were also submitted as part of a second study, on yellow fever vaccine responses in identical twins.

Sequenced: CD8+ T cells sorted from blood. All receptors come from a woman aged 18-29 years in good health.

This clonotype was counted at least ten times. CDR3 protein: CASSVAWGTGVYNEQFF. The CDR3 DNA reads TGTGCCAGCAGCGTAGCTTGGGGGACAGGGGTCTACAATGAGCAGTTCTTC. The V call is TRBV9, the J call TRBJ2-1; 10 positions match TRBD1. V lost 0 bases, J lost 3 bases, and 6 bases stayed unmatched. The CDR3 is made up of 17 amino acids. CDR1 SGDLS and CDR2 YYNGEE come from the germline V gene.

This clonotype was seen only a few times. The chain uses TRBV7-3 and TRBJ2-1; D could derive from TRBD1 or TRBD2 (5 bases each). The germline V gene encodes CDR1 SGHTA and CDR2 FQGTGA. V was shortened by 1 base and J by 0 bases, with 10 bases between the two germline ends. This CDR3 is built from 16 residues. CDR3 bases: TGTGCCAGCAGCTTAAATCCAGGGACCTCCTACAATGAGCAGTTCTTC. It yields the protein CASSLNPGTSYNEQFF. The variable domain in full, with the rest retrieved from reference TRBV7-3 and TRBJ2-1, is GAGVSQTPSNKVTEKGKYVELRCDPISGHTALYWYRQSLGQGPEFLIYFQGTGAADDSGLPNDRFFAVRPEGSVSTLKIQRTERGDSAVYLCASSLNPGTSYNEQFFGPGTRLTVL.